The rows below give T cell receptor beta chains drawn from one sample of a study of T cell clusters in autoimmune cytopenias. TCRdb re-called the multiplex PCR reads and shows each CDR3 protein once, DNA omitted. The sample totals around 11,000 distinct CDR3 sequences. The same sample was also used in a study of T cell repertoires in aging, cancer and after chemotherapy.

Sequenced: peripheral blood. All receptors derive from a human donor in good health. Each CDR3 is given with its conserved first and last residue. Where a row states a size, it is once, few, many or the class of an expanded clone; other rows omit it.

cdr3_length	v_call	clone_size	j_call	cdr3_aa
16	TRBV5-4	-	TRBJ2-3	CASSFRSGGATDTQYF
17	TRBV5-1	-	TRBJ2-3	CASSLAGTSASTDTQYF
13	TRBV20-1	medium-sized	TRBJ1-6	CSAGTGWNSPLHF
13	TRBV14	-	TRBJ2-3	CASSQGIRDTQYF
15	TRBV15	medium-sized	TRBJ1-2	CATSSLLGGNYGYTF
15	TRBV19	medium-sized	TRBJ2-7	CASRPQGDPSYEQYF
16	TRBV6-5	-	TRBJ1-2	CASSTGQGAILYGYTF
13	TRBV5-4	medium-sized	TRBJ1-4	CASSFGQGEKLFF
14	TRBV27	-	TRBJ1-5	CASRQGFGNQPQHF
13	TRBV20-1	medium-sized	TRBJ1-1	CSASNRENTEAFF
11	TRBV6-2/TRBV6-3	-	TRBJ2-1	CASSYSNEQFF
12	TRBV29-1	medium-sized	TRBJ2-5	CSAPYGGGTQYF
14	TRBV18	-	TRBJ2-3	CASSRIGGTDTQYF
15	TRBV7-9	-	TRBJ2-5	CASSFGTSGQETQYF
15	TRBV20-1	-	TRBJ2-7	CSAAVGEGGPYEQYF
13	TRBV6-1	medium-sized	TRBJ1-1	CASWTGVNTEAFF
17	TRBV11-2	-	TRBJ2-1	CASSMGGGSSSYNEQFF
16	TRBV12-3/TRBV12-4	-	TRBJ2-2	CASSQGLAGVTGELFF
15	TRBV9	-	TRBJ2-3	CASSKGAGNTDTQYF
17	TRBV18	-	TRBJ2-7	CASSPPSAGQGIYEQYF
12	TRBV2	-	TRBJ1-1	CASSVEHLEAFF
14	TRBV19	medium-sized	TRBJ2-3	CASGGQAGTDTQYF
15	TRBV6-1	-	TRBJ2-1	CASSEASTDPNEQFF
19	TRBV7-3	-	TRBJ2-3	CASSPSRTGLAGGTDTQYF
14	TRBV7-2	medium-sized	TRBJ2-3	CASSAAGAEDTQYF
13	TRBV29-1	medium-sized	TRBJ2-1	CSVEVFSYNEQFF
15	TRBV4-2	-	TRBJ2-1	CASSQGQEVGNEQFF
15	TRBV12-3/TRBV12-4	-	TRBJ2-3	CASSPGQGKPDTQYF
18	TRBV12-3/TRBV12-4	-	TRBJ1-1	CASSRPLLAGVTGTEAFF
13	TRBV6-5	medium-sized	TRBJ1-5	CASGRGPNQPQHF
16	TRBV15	-	TRBJ1-2	CATSRARQGRSYGYTF
15	TRBV13	-	TRBJ2-4	CASSSQFLAKNIQYF
14	TRBV20-1	-	TRBJ2-3	CSARVPGWADTQYF